Presented here are 32 T cell receptor beta chains from one specimen sequenced in a study of blood T cell repertoires in COVID-19. The table came from immunoSEQ multiplex PCR; TCRdb's copy has only in-frame clones and leaves some out. Of more than 200,000 clones listed, about 87% are singletons. The sequencing input was PBMCs or T cells enriched from blood (not recorded which). Source of these receptors: a woman between 45 and 65 years old who had recovered from COVID-19.

This clone was picked up a small number of times. This chain uses TRBV30 with TRBJ2-3, with 10 bases aligning to TRBD2. V shed 7 bases and J 3 bases; nucleotides not matched to a gene: 7. CDR3 size: 14 residues. Germline loops: CDR1 GTSNPN, CDR2 SVGIG (reference sequence). Here the CDR3 reads CAFEREGGTDTQYF. The CDR3 DNA is TGTGCCTTCGAGCGGGAGGGGGGGACAGATACGCAGTATTTT.

The chain couples TRBV10-3 to TRBJ2-1, with TRBD2 matching over 11 bases. The CDR3 loop spans 15 amino acids. V trimming: 10 bases; J trimming: 8 bases; junction bases outside the gene matches: 13. Germline lookup yields CDR1 ENHRY and CDR2 SYGVKD. CDR3 DNA sequence: TGTGCCACCCGACGGGTCCTAGCGGGAGGCTATGAGCAGTTCTTC. This translates into CATRRVLAGGYEQFF.

The chain carries TRBV7-3 and TRBJ2-2; weak D call: TRBD1 (5 bases). V was clipped by 4 bases and J by 5 bases, with 11 bases between them. Germline CDR1 SGHTA, CDR2 FQGTGA. The CDR3 is 14 residues long. The CDR3: CASSSGFWTGELFF. CDR3 in DNA: TGTGCCAGCAGCTCAGGGTTTTGGACCGGGGAGCTGTTTTTT. Complete variable domain (other parts from reference TRBV7-3 and TRBJ2-2): GAGVSQTPSNKVTEKGKYVELRCDPISGHTALYWYRQSLGQGPEFLIYFQGTGAADDSGLPNDRFFAVRPEGSVSTLKIQRTERGDSAVYLCASSSGFWTGELFFGEGSRLTVL.

The genes are TRBV28 and TRBJ2-1; tentative D call: TRBD2 (5 bases). This CDR3 has 15 amino acids. Trimming took 5 bases from V and 6 from J, leaving 17 bases between them. CDR1 is MDHEN, CDR2 SYDVKM, per germline. For the CDR3, the DNA is TGTGCCAGCAGTCCCCCCTTAGGAGAGGGCAATGAGCAGTTCTTC. This codes for CASSPPLGEGNEQFF.

The chain has TRBV5-1 and TRBJ1-2, with a weak D call TRBD1 (5 bases). The CDR3 covers 15 residues. V lost 1 base and J lost 4, with 14 bases in between. The germline gives CDR1 SGHRS, CDR2 YFSETQ. CDR3 sequence reads: CASSLRGHRGYGYTF. The DNA for the CDR3 is TGCGCCAGCAGCTTGAGGGGTCACCGTGGCTATGGCTACACCTTC.

The chain links TRBV11-2 to TRBJ1-2, with 10 bases fitting TRBD1. Germline V gives CDR1 SGHAT, CDR2 FQNNGV. V lost 5 bases and J lost 7; bases outside the gene matches: 10. This CDR3 has 15 amino acids. This chain's CDR3 is CASSQRGTGAPGYTF. CDR3 DNA sequence: TGTGCCAGCAGCCAAAGAGGGACAGGGGCTCCTGGCTACACCTTC.

This chain connects TRBV6-2 or TRBV6-3 to TRBJ1-3, with 10 bases that match TRBD1. Germline loops: CDR1 MNHEY, CDR2 SVGEGT. V shed 6 bases, J shed 4 bases, and the junction held 3 bases outside the gene matches. This CDR3 contains 14 residues. The CDR3 DNA reads TGTGCCAGCAGCAGACAGGGGGCAGGAAACACCATATATTTT. Translating gives CASSRQGAGNTIYF.

J is TRBJ2-1 and V is TRBV28; TRBD1 might be the D (6 bases). Trimming stripped 7 bases from V and 2 bases from J, with 12 bases between. Germline V gene data show CDR1 as MDHEN and CDR2 as SYDVKM. CDR3 size: 14 residues. CDR3 nucleotides: TGTGCCAGCAATTGGGGGACAACCTACAATGAGCAGTTCTTC. Translation gives CASNWGTTYNEQFF.

This clone was detected a few times. The V and J genes are TRBV12-3 or TRBV12-4 and TRBJ2-1; TRBD2 aligns across 7 bases. The CDR3 consists of 13 residues. V shed 8 bases, J shed 3 bases, and the junction held 4 bases outside the gene matches. Written as DNA, the CDR3 is TGTGCCAGCCTAGCGGCCCTCTACAATGAGCAGTTCTTC. Its protein is CASLAALYNEQFF.

The chain combines TRBV9 with TRBJ2-3, with 7 nucleotides matching TRBD2. The trim removed 6 bases at V and 2 bases at J, leaving 6 bases unmatched. This CDR3 spans 14 amino acids. Germline V gene data show CDR1 as SGDLS and CDR2 as YYNGEE. Here the CDR3 DNA reads TGTGCCAGCAACGGGGACTATCCCACAGATACGCAGTATTTT. This gives the protein CASNGDYPTDTQYF.

The chain carries TRBV7-3 and TRBJ2-3; TRBD2 aligns across 9 bases. CDR1 is SGHTA, CDR2 FQGTGA, per germline. CDR3 size: 13 residues. Trimming at V came to 3 bases and at J to 10 bases, leaving 5 bases not matched to a gene. CDR3 coding DNA: TGTGCCAGCAGCTTGAATAGCGGGAGCTCGCAGTATTTT. This gives the protein CASSLNSGSSQYF. The variable domain in full, completed from reference TRBV7-3 and TRBJ2-3, reads GAGVSQTPSNKVTEKGKYVELRCDPISGHTALYWYRQSLGQGPEFLIYFQGTGAADDSGLPNDRFFAVRPEGSVSTLKIQRTERGDSAVYLCASSLNSGSSQYFGPGTRLTVL.

The V call is TRBV3-1 (or the pseudogene TRBV3-2), the J call TRBJ2-7; 7 nucleotides agree with TRBD1. Trimming cost V 1 base and J 4 bases; bases outside gene matches: 7. Germline loops: CDR1 LGHDT, CDR2 YNNKEL (reference sequence). The CDR3 length is 15 residues. In nucleotides, the CDR3 is TGTGCCAGCAGCCAAGGGAAGGGGGCCATTTACGAGCAGTACTTC. Protein sequence: CASSQGKGAIYEQYF.

The J gene is TRBJ2-5, the V gene TRBV4-1, with D possibly matching TRBD1 (6 bases). This CDR3 has 14 residues. The V and J ends lost 2 bases and 4 bases respectively, with 11 bases between them. The germline gives CDR1 MGHRA, CDR2 YSYEKL. The CDR3 spells CASSQLQGAETQYF. For the CDR3, the DNA is TGCGCCAGCAGCCAACTACAGGGCGCAGAGACCCAGTACTTC.

The V call is TRBV3-1 (or the pseudogene TRBV3-2), the J call TRBJ1-5; 9 bases are a match to TRBD1. CDR1 and CDR2 from the germline V gene are LGHDT and YNNKEL (reference sequence). Trimming at V came to 5 bases and at J to 4 bases, leaving 6 bases not matched to a gene. This CDR3 is built from 15 residues. The CDR3 reads CASSATGGDNQPQHF. DNA for the CDR3: TGTGCCAGCAGCGCCACAGGGGGCGATAATCAGCCCCAGCATTTT.

The V and J genes are TRBV6-5 and TRBJ2-3, with D tentatively TRBD2 (5 bases). The CDR3 totals 15 residues. V was trimmed by 0 bases and J by 4 bases, leaving 11 bases between them. Germline values: CDR1 MNHEY, CDR2 SVGAGI. The CDR3 coding sequence is TGTGCCAGCAGTTACTCGAAGCTGGGAGCAGATACGCAGTATTTT. The encoded protein is CASSYSKLGADTQYF.

The V call is TRBV10-2, the J call TRBJ2-7; 8 bases are shared with TRBD2. Germline loops: CDR1 WSHSY, CDR2 SAAADI. This CDR3 comprises 13 residues. J gave up 2 bases and V 6 bases, and 3 bases lay outside the gene matches. The CDR3 loop reads CASRVAGPYEQYF. Written as DNA, the CDR3 is TGCGCCAGCAGGGTAGCGGGGCCCTACGAGCAGTACTTC.

The rearrangement joins TRBV7-9 to TRBJ2-2; D perhaps matches TRBD2 (6 bases). The V end lost 5 bases, the J end lost 1 base, and 8 bases lay between the germline ends. Per germline, CDR1 SEHNR and CDR2 FQNEAQ (reference sequence). The CDR3 covers 14 residues. The CDR3 loop is CASSLGGNTGELFF. Written as DNA, the CDR3 is TGTGCCAGCAGCCTGGGGGGGAACACCGGGGAGCTGTTTTTT.

The chain carries TRBV15 and TRBJ2-5; 7 bases map to TRBD1. The CDR3 runs 14 residues. V gave up 3 bases and J gave up 4 bases; unmatched junction bases: 5. Germline lookup yields CDR1 LNHNV and CDR2 YYDKDF (reference sequence). The CDR3 DNA follows: TGTGCCACCAGCAGCTTCACAGGGGTAGAGACCCAGTACTTC. Amino acids: CATSSFTGVETQYF.

V and J are TRBV2 and TRBJ1-2, with 7 bases fitting TRBD1. Germline loops: CDR1 SNHLY, CDR2 FYNNEI. J was trimmed by 4 bases and V by 2 bases; bases with no gene match: 4. The CDR3 covers 14 residues. The CDR3 DNA sequence: TGTGCCAGCAGTGAAAATCAGGGGGTCTATGGCTACACCTTC. Protein product: CASSENQGVYGYTF.

The rearrangement links TRBV5-1 to TRBJ2-1, with D perhaps TRBD2 (6 bases). V was shortened by 0 bases and J by 3 bases, with 13 bases between the two germline ends. CDR3 length: 16 amino acids. In germline, CDR1 is SGHRS, CDR2 YFSETQ. CDR3 nucleotides: TGCGCCAGCAGCTTGGCCGCCGGGACTCACTACAATGAGCAGTTCTTC. It is translated as CASSLAAGTHYNEQFF. The full variable domain, in which reference TRBV5-1 and TRBJ2-1 provide the parts outside the CDR3, is KAGVTQTPRYLIKTRGQQVTLSCSPISGHRSVSWYQQTPGQGLQFLFEYFSETQRNKGNFPGRFSGRQFSNSRSEMNVSTLELGDSALYLCASSLAAGTHYNEQFFGPGTRLTVL.

The chain links TRBV29-1 to TRBJ1-2; 7 bases are a match to TRBD1. The V gene end was trimmed by 4 bases and the J gene end by 5 bases; junction bases not matched to a gene: 10. The CDR3 extends over 14 amino acids. Per the germline V gene, CDR1 is SQVTM and CDR2 is ANQGSEA. The CDR3 here is CSVVSGQMTYGYTF. The CDR3 DNA sequence: TGCAGCGTTGTCTCGGGACAGATGACGTATGGCTACACCTTC.

The chain has TRBV10-3 and TRBJ2-2, with 9 bases that match TRBD2. This CDR3 has 15 amino acids. Germline V gene lookup returns CDR1 ENHRY and CDR2 SYGVKD. V shed 5 bases and J 8 bases; nucleotides not matched to a gene: 9. The CDR3 sequence: CAISRTSAQRGELFF. The CDR3, as DNA: TGTGCCATCAGTCGGACTAGCGCCCAGCGAGGGGAGCTGTTTTTT.

The count of this clone is one. The chain recombines TRBV10-3 with TRBJ1-6; D is unclear. The germline gives CDR1 ENHRY, CDR2 SYGVKD. V shed 2 bases and J shed 9 bases, with 17 bases lying between them. The CDR3 consists of 16 residues. CDR3 sequence (DNA): TGTGCCATCAGTGAGACCCCTCACACATTGATTTCACCCCTCCACTTT. Residues: CAISETPHTLISPLHF.

This clone was detected once. The V and J genes are TRBV9 and TRBJ2-7, with TRBD1 matching over 9 bases. The trim removed 3 bases at V and 8 bases at J, leaving 9 bases unmatched. This CDR3 spans 14 amino acids. The germline CDR1 and CDR2 sequences are SGDLS and YYNGEE. CDR3 sequence: CASSANRQGDKQYF. The CDR3 coding sequence is TGTGCCAGCAGCGCCAACCGACAGGGGGATAAGCAGTACTTC.

The V call is TRBV9, the J call TRBJ1-2; TRBD1 matches 7 bases. Looked up from germline, CDR1 is SGDLS and CDR2 is YYNGEE. Trimming at V came to 4 bases and at J to 8 bases, leaving 8 bases not matched to a gene. CDR3 length: 13 residues. CDR3 region: CASSPTGEGGYTF. In DNA, the CDR3 is TGTGCCAGCAGCCCCACAGGGGAAGGGGGCTACACCTTC.

The rearrangement links TRBV19 to TRBJ1-5; 7 bases align to TRBD1. This CDR3 contains 14 residues. CDR1 LNHDA and CDR2 SQIVND come from the germline V gene (reference sequence). Losses at the gene ends were 6 bases for V and 1 base for J; bases not matched to a gene: 3. Written as DNA, the CDR3 is TGTGCCAGTAGGAACAGGGGAAGCAATCAGCCCCAGCATTTT. Translation: CASRNRGSNQPQHF.

V and J are TRBV19 and TRBJ1-4; D is unresolved. The V gene's germline CDR1 is LNHDA and CDR2 SQIVND (reference sequence). This CDR3 has 14 residues. V lost 3 bases and J 3 bases, leaving 8 bases between the germline ends. This chain's CDR3 is CASSIETANEKLFF. The CDR3 DNA is TGTGCCAGTAGTATCGAAACAGCTAATGAAAAACTGTTTTTT.

The chain is built from TRBV5-1 and TRBJ2-2, with 9 bases that match TRBD1. The CDR3 is made up of 18 amino acids. Germline CDR1 and CDR2: SGHRS and YFSETQ. V lost 4 bases, J lost 6 bases, and 16 bases stayed unmatched. This chain's CDR3 is CASSRDPRQGVSPGELFF. DNA for the CDR3: TGCGCCAGCAGCCGGGACCCTCGACAGGGGGTTAGCCCCGGGGAGCTGTTTTTT. The variable domain in full, completed from reference TRBV5-1 and TRBJ2-2, reads KAGVTQTPRYLIKTRGQQVTLSCSPISGHRSVSWYQQTPGQGLQFLFEYFSETQRNKGNFPGRFSGRQFSNSRSEMNVSTLELGDSALYLCASSRDPRQGVSPGELFFGEGSRLTVL.

The chain has TRBV24-1 and TRBJ1-2, with 7 bases that match TRBD1. V lost 3 bases and J lost 6; bases outside the gene matches: 6. The CDR3 covers 14 residues. Germline assignment: CDR1 KGHDR and CDR2 SFDVKD. The CDR3 nucleotides read TGTGCCACCAGTGATGGACAACAGGGGCATGGCTACACCTTC. Its protein product is CATSDGQQGHGYTF.

The gene calls are TRBV18 and TRBJ2-5, with TRBD1 matching 7 bases. Trimming took 5 bases from V and 5 from J; bases not matched to a gene: 5. From germline, CDR1 is KGHSH and CDR2 LQKENI. The CDR3 covers 13 residues. The CDR3 sequence: CASSSSQGETQYF. The DNA for the CDR3 is TGTGCCAGCTCATCTTCACAGGGGGAGACCCAGTACTTC.

V usage is TRBV7-3 and J usage is TRBJ1-1, with 11 bases fitting TRBD1. Germline values: CDR1 SGHTA, CDR2 FQGTGA. Trimming at V came to 5 bases and at J to 4 bases, leaving 9 bases not matched to a gene. The CDR3 sequence is 16 residues long. This CDR3 reads CASSRTGQGAGTEAFF. The CDR3 DNA reads as TGTGCCAGCAGCCGTACAGGACAGGGGGCAGGCACTGAAGCTTTCTTT.

The rearrangement links TRBV2 to TRBJ2-3; D ambiguous. V was cut by 2 bases and J by 3 bases, with 9 bases left in between. This CDR3 is built from 14 residues. CDR1 is SNHLY, CDR2 FYNNEI, per germline. The CDR3: CASSERVYTDTQYF. CDR3 nucleotide sequence: TGTGCCAGCAGTGAACGGGTTTATACAGATACGCAGTATTTT.